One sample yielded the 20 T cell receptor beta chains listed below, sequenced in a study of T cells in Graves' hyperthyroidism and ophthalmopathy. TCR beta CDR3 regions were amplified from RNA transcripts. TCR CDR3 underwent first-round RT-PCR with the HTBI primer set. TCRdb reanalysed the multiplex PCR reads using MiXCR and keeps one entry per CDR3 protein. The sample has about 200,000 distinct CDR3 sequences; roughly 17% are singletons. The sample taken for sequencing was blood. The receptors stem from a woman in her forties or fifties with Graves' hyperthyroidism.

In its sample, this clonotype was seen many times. The CDR3 region has the DNA TGTGCCAGCACCTTAGCGGGAGGAGGAAATGAGCAGTTCTTC. Translation gives CASTLAGGGNEQFF. The chain uses TRBV6-2 or TRBV6-3 and TRBJ2-1, with TRBD2 matching 10 bases. The germline CDR1 and CDR2 sequences are MNHEY and SVGEGT. The CDR3 consists of 14 residues. Trimming removed 7 bases from V and 7 bases from J; junction bases left unmatched: 7.

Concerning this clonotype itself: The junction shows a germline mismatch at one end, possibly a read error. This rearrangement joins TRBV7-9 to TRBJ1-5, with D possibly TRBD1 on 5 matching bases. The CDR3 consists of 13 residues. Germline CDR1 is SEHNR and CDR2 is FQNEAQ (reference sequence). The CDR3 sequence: CASSLEGNQPRHF. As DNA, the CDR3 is TGTGCCAGCAGCTTAGAGGGGAATCAGCCCCGGCATTTT. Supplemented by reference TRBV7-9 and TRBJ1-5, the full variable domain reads DTGVSQNPRHKITKRGQNVTFRCDPISEHNRLYWYRQTLGQGPEFLTYFQNEAQLEKSRLLSDRFSAERPKGSFSTLEIQRTEQGDSAMYLCASSLEGNQPRHFGDGTRLSIL.

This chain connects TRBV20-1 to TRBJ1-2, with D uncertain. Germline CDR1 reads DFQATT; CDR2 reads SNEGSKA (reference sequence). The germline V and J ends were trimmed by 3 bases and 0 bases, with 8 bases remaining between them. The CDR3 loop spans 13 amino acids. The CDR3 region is CSASPTANYGYTF. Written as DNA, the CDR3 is TGCAGTGCTAGTCCCACCGCTAACTATGGCTACACCTTC.

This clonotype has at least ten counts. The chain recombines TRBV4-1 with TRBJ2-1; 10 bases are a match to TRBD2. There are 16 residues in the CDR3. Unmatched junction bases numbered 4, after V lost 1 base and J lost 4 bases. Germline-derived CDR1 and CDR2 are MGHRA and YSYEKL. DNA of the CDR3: TGCGCCAGCAGCCAAGGGACTAGCGGAGTATACAATGAGCAGTTCTTC. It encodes CASSQGTSGVYNEQFF.

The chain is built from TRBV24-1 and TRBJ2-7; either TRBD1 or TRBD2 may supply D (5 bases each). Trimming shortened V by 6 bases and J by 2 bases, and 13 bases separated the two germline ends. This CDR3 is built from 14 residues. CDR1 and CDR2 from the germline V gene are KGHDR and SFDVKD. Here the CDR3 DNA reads TGTGCCACCAGTACCCAGGGCGGGCCCTACGAGCAGTACTTC. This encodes CATSTQGGPYEQYF.

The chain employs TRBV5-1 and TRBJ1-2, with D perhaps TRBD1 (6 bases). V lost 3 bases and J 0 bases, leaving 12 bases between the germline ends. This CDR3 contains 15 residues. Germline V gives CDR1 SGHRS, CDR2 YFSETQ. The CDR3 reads CASSYSGDSNYGYTF. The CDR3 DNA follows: TGCGCCAGCAGCTACTCAGGGGACTCTAACTATGGCTACACCTTC. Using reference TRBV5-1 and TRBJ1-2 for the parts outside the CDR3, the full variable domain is KAGVTQTPRYLIKTRGQQVTLSCSPISGHRSVSWYQQTPGQGLQFLFEYFSETQRNKGNFPGRFSGRQFSNSRSEMNVSTLELGDSALYLCASSYSGDSNYGYTFGSGTRLTVV.

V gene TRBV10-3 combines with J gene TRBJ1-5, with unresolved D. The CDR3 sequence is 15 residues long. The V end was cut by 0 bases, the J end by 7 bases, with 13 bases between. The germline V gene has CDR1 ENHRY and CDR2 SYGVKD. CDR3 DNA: TGTGCCATCAGTGAGTCGTCTAGGTTTGGACAGCCCCAGCATTTT. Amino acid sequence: CAISESSRFGQPQHF.

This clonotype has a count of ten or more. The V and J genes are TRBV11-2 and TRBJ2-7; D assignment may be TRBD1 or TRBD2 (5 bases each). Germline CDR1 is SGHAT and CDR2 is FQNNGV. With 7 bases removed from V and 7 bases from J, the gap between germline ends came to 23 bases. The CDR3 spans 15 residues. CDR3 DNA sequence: TGTGCCAGCACCATGGGGGTACCTCTAAATGGGGAGCAGTACTTC. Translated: CASTMGVPLNGEQYF. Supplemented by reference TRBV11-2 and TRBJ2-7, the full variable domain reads EAGVAQSPRYKIIEKRQSVAFWCNPISGHATLYWYQQILGQGPKLLIQFQNNGVVDDSQLPKDRFSAERLKGVDSTLKIQPAKLEDSAVYLCASTMGVPLNGEQYFGPGTRLTVT.

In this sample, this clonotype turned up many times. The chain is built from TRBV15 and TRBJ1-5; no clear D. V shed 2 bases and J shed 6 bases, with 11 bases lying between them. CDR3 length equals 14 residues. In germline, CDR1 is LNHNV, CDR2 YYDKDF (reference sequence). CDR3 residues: CATSRPGQPQPQHF. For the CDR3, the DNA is TGTGCCACCAGCAGACCTGGCCAGCCTCAGCCCCAGCATTTT.

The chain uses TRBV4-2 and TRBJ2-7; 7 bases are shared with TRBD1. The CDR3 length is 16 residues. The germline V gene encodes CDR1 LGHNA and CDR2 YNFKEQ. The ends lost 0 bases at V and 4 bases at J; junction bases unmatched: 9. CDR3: CASSQEVETGRYEQYF. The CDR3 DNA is TGTGCCAGCAGCCAAGAGGTCGAGACAGGGAGATACGAGCAGTACTTC.

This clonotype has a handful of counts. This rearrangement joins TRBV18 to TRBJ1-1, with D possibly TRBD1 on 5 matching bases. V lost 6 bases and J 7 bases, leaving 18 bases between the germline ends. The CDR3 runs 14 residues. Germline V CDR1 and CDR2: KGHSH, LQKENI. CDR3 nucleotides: TGTGCCAGCTCGCAGCTGGTGGGGCAGGGTGAAGCTTTCTTT. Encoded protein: CASSQLVGQGEAFF. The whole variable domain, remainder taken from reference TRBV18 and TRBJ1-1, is NAGVMQNPRHLVRRRGQEARLRCSPMKGHSHVYWYRQLPEEGLKFMVYLQKENIIDESGMPKERFSAEFPKEGPSILRIQQVVRGDSAAYFCASSQLVGQGEAFFGQGTRLTVV.

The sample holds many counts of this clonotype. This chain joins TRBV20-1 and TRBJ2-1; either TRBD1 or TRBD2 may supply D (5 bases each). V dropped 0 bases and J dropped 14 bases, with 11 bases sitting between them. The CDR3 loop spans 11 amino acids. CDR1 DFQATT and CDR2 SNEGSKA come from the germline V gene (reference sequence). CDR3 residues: CSAREQDSEFF. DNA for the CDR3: TGCAGTGCTAGAGAACAGGACTCCGAGTTCTTC.

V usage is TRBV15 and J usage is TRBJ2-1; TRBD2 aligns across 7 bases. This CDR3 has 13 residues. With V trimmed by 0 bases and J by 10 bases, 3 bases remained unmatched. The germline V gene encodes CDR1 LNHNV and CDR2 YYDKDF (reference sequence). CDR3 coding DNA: TGTGCCACCAGCAGAGATCGGGAGGAGGAGCAGTTCTTC. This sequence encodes CATSRDREEEQFF.

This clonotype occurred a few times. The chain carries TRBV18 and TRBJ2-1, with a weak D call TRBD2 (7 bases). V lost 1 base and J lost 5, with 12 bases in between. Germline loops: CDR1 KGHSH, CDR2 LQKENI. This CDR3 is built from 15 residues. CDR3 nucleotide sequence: TGTGCCAGCTCACCACGGGGGGGCAGGGACAATGAGCAGTTCTTC. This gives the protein CASSPRGGRDNEQFF.

CDR3 sequence (DNA): TGTGCCAGTAGTATTCGTTCACAGGCCTACGAGCAGTACTTC. Translated, it gives CASSIRSQAYEQYF. The rearrangement links TRBV19 to TRBJ2-7, with D perhaps TRBD1 (5 bases). The CDR3 covers 14 residues. Trimming left V 3 bases short and J 2 bases short, with 11 bases between. Germline assignment: CDR1 LNHDA and CDR2 SQIVND (reference sequence).

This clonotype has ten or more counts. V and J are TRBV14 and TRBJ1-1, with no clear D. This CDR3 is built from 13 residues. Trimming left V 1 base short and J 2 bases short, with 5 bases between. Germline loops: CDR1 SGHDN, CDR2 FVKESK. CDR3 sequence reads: CASSQALNTEAFF. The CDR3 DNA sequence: TGTGCCAGCAGCCAAGCCTTAAACACTGAAGCTTTCTTT.

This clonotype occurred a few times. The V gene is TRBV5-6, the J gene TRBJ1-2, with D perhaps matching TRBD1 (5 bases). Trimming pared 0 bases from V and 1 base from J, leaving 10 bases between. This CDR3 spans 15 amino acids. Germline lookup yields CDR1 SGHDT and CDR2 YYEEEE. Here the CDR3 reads CASSLGQGLNYGYTF. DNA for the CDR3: TGTGCCAGCAGCTTGGGCCAGGGCCTTAACTATGGCTACACCTTC.

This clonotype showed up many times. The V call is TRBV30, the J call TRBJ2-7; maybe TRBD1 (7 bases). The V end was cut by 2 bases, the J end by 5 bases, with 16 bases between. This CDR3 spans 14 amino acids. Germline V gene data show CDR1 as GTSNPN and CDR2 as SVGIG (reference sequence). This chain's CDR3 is CAWSRTGGGDEQYF. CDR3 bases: TGTGCCTGGAGTCGCACCGGAGGGGGCGACGAGCAGTACTTC.

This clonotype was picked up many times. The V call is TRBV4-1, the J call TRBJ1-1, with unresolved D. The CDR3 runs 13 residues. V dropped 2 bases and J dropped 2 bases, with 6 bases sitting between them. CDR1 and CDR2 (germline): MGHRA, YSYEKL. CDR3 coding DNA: TGCGCCAGCAGCCAACAGCTAAACACTGAAGCTTTCTTT. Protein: CASSQQLNTEAFF.

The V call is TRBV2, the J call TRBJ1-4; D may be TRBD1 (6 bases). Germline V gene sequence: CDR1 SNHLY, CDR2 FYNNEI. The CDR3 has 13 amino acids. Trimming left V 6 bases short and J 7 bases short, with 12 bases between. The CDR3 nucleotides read TGTGCCAGCAGAGGGGACAAGGGTGAAAAACTGTTTTTT. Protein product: CASRGDKGEKLFF.